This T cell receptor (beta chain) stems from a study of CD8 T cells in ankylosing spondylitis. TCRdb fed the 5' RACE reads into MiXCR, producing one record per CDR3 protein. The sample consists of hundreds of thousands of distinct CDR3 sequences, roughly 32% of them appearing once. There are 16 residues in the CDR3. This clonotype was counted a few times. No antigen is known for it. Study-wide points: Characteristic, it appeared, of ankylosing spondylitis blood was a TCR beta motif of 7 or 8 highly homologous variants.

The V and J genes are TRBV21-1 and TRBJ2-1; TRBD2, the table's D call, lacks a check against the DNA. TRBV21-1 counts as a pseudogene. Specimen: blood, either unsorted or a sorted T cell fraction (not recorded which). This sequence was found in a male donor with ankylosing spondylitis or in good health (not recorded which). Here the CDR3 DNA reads TGTGCCAGCAGCAAAGTAGGCGGGGGGCCCGACAATGAGCAGTTCTTC. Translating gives CASSKVGGGPDNEQFF.